The 26 T cell receptor beta chains presented below share a single source sample, sequenced in a study of blood T cell repertoires in COVID-19. Repertoires were generated with immunoSEQ multiplex PCR, while TCRdb's copy carries only in-frame clones and drops some. The sample contains 70,000 to 100,000 clones, 88% of which appear only once. The specimen was peripheral blood. The source is a human donor in a cohort sampled during active COVID-19.

The chain joins TRBV5-1 to TRBJ2-1, with 7 bases aligning to TRBD2. The CDR3 totals 14 residues. Germline V gene sequence: CDR1 SGHRS, CDR2 YFSETQ. V lost 6 bases to trimming and J lost 6 bases; unmatched junction nucleotides: 9. CDR3 DNA: TGCGCCAGCACTTTTGGCGGGGGTTTCAATGAGCAGTTCTTC. The encoded protein is CASTFGGGFNEQFF.

V usage is TRBV18 and J usage is TRBJ1-5; D remains unclear. With 4 bases removed from V and 0 bases from J, the gap between germline ends came to 19 bases. Germline lookup yields CDR1 KGHSH and CDR2 LQKENI. This CDR3 comprises 18 residues. The CDR3 spells CASSLTMEQKYSNQPQHF. Written as DNA, the CDR3 is TGTGCCAGCTCACTAACAATGGAACAGAAGTATAGCAATCAGCCCCAGCATTTT.

The rearrangement links TRBV2 to TRBJ2-5; no firm D call. The CDR3 contains 12 residues. CDR1 and CDR2 (germline): SNHLY, FYNNEI. Trimming stripped 8 bases from V and 5 bases from J, with 12 bases between. The CDR3 region has the DNA TGTGCCAGCTCCGAAATCCGGGAGACCCAGTACTTC. Its translation: CASSEIRETQYF.

This clone was detected once. This chain connects TRBV7-2 to TRBJ2-1; D may be TRBD2 (5 bases). V was clipped by 1 base and J by 9 bases, with 19 bases between them. CDR3 size: 16 residues. CDR1 SGHTA and CDR2 FQGNSA come from the germline V gene. The CDR3 sequence: CASSLVSGNLLGEQFF. CDR3 sequence (DNA): TGTGCCAGCAGCTTAGTTTCGGGAAATCTCTTGGGTGAGCAGTTCTTC.

V and J are TRBV6-1 and TRBJ2-6, with TRBD2 matching 14 bases. V trimming: 4 bases; J trimming: 4 bases; junction bases outside the gene matches: 6. The length of the CDR3 is 18 residues. Looked up from germline, CDR1 is MNHNS and CDR2 is SASEGT. CDR3 sequence reads: CASSGRLAGGLGANVLTF. The CDR3 DNA follows: TGTGCCAGCAGTGGACGACTAGCGGGGGGGCTAGGGGCCAACGTCCTGACTTTC.

The chain joins TRBV11-3 to TRBJ2-1; TRBD2 agrees at 14 bases. The junction had 5 bases not matched to a gene; V was cut back by 7 bases and J by 3 bases. This CDR3 comprises 16 residues. Germline CDR1 is SGHNT and CDR2 is YENEEA. CDR3 residues: CASKGLAGAGYNEQFF. The CDR3 DNA reads TGTGCCAGCAAGGGACTAGCGGGAGCCGGCTACAATGAGCAGTTCTTC.

This clone was observed a single time. V and J are TRBV7-9 and TRBJ1-5; maybe TRBD1 (6 bases). CDR1 SEHNR and CDR2 FQNEAQ come from the germline V gene (reference sequence). V shed 2 bases and J shed 4 bases, with 9 bases lying between them. The length of the CDR3 is 14 residues. CDR3 in DNA: TGTGCCAGCAGCTTAATAGGGGGAAATCAGCCCCAGCATTTT. It specifies CASSLIGGNQPQHF.

This chain connects TRBV7-3 to TRBJ1-6; perhaps TRBD1 as D (6 bases). This CDR3 has 15 residues. Looked up from germline, CDR1 is SGHTA and CDR2 is FQGTGA. The V gene lost 2 bases and the J gene lost 4 bases, with 9 bases spanning the gap. CDR3 loop: CASSLYGQYNSPLHF. The CDR3 DNA follows: TGTGCCAGCAGCTTATACGGACAGTATAATTCACCCCTCCACTTT. Variable domain in full (rest from reference TRBV7-3 and TRBJ1-6): GAGVSQTPSNKVTEKGKYVELRCDPISGHTALYWYRQSLGQGPEFLIYFQGTGAADDSGLPNDRFFAVRPEGSVSTLKIQRTERGDSAVYLCASSLYGQYNSPLHFGNGTRLTVT.

The rearrangement links TRBV21-1 to TRBJ1-6; the D call TRBD1 from the table was never checked on the DNA. TRBV21-1 is deemed a pseudogene. The CDR3 covers 15 residues. The CDR3, as DNA: TGTGCCAGCAGCGGAGGGGACAGGGAAGATTCACCCCTCCACTTT. Its translation: CASSGGDREDSPLHF.

This clone was detected a few times. This sequence joins TRBV6-2 or TRBV6-3 and TRBJ1-5; D may be TRBD1 (5 bases). Trimming took 5 bases from V and 4 from J, leaving 12 bases between them. Germline V gives CDR1 MNHEY, CDR2 SVGEGT. The CDR3 has 14 amino acids. Here the CDR3 reads CASSPPGGNQPQHF. In nucleotides, the CDR3 is TGTGCCAGCAGTCCCCCGGGGGGGAATCAGCCCCAGCATTTT.

The gene calls are TRBV5-1 and TRBJ2-2, with D tentatively TRBD2 (7 bases). Trimming shortened V by 0 bases and J by 4 bases, and 16 bases separated the two germline ends. The CDR3 contains 17 residues. Germline CDR1 SGHRS, CDR2 YFSETQ. CDR3 protein: CASSLDAGAPSTGELFF. CDR3 DNA sequence: TGCGCCAGCAGCTTGGATGCGGGGGCCCCTTCCACCGGGGAGCTGTTTTTT.

For this clone: A junction boundary mismatches the germline segment, possibly from a read error. J is TRBJ2-3 and V is TRBV11-1; 7 nucleotides line up with TRBD2. This CDR3 is 13 amino acids long. Germline values: CDR1 SGHAT, CDR2 FQDESV (reference sequence). The CDR3 region is CASSLAATDTQYF. The CDR3 DNA reads as TGTGCCAGCAGCCTAGCGGCCACAGATACGCAGTATTTT.

The sample holds one count of this clone. The chain couples TRBV11-3 to TRBJ2-7; 10 bases align to TRBD2. There are 17 residues in the CDR3. Germline V lookup: CDR1 SGHNT, CDR2 YENEEA. Trimming removed 1 base from V and 3 bases from J; junction bases left unmatched: 9. CDR3 nucleotide sequence: TGTGCCAGCAGCTTAGCCCTAGCGGGAGAGATTATCTACGAGCAGTACTTC. This translates into CASSLALAGEIIYEQYF.

This clone was observed a few times. The rearrangement uses TRBV14 and TRBJ1-2, with D tentatively TRBD1 (6 bases). Trimming stripped 2 bases from V and 7 bases from J, with 11 bases between. The CDR3 consists of 13 residues. Germline CDR1 is SGHDN and CDR2 is FVKESK. The CDR3 nucleotides are TGTGCCAGCAGCCAACAGGGGAGTGGTGGCTACACCTTC. This sequence encodes CASSQQGSGGYTF.

This chain joins TRBV7-7 and TRBJ2-5; D uncertain. CDR1 and CDR2 (germline): SSHAT, FNYEAQ (reference sequence). CDR3 length equals 14 residues. V shed 1 base and J shed 3 bases, with 9 bases lying between them. The CDR3 is CASSLDSSKETQYF. DNA of the CDR3: TGTGCCAGCAGCTTAGACAGTTCGAAAGAGACCCAGTACTTC.

The CDR3 is CASSLAVIRGTLSDEQYF. Written as DNA, the CDR3 is TGTGCCAGCAGCTTGGCAGTAATTAGGGGAACGTTGTCGGACGAGCAGTACTTC. The chain uses TRBV5-6 and TRBJ2-7; D might be TRBD1 (5 bases). The length of the CDR3 is 18 residues. Trimming took off 0 bases at V and 5 bases at J, with 24 bases between the two ends. Germline CDR1 is SGHDT and CDR2 is YYEEEE.

The chain joins TRBV7-2 to TRBJ1-5, with 8 bases that match TRBD1. The germline V gene has CDR1 SGHTA and CDR2 FQGNSA. The V and J ends lost 0 bases and 2 bases, in that order; junction bases with no gene match: 3. The CDR3 has 16 residues. The CDR3 sequence is CASSLAAGGGNQPQHF. The CDR3 DNA is TGTGCCAGCAGCTTAGCGGCAGGGGGCGGCAATCAGCCCCAGCATTTT.

CDR3 sequence reads: CASSAGGMTNEKLFF. The CDR3 DNA reads TGTGCCAGCAGCGCCGGGGGTATGACTAATGAAAAACTGTTTTTT. This chain uses TRBV7-9 with TRBJ1-4; D perhaps matches TRBD1 (5 bases). The CDR3 runs to 15 residues. Trimming removed 5 bases at V and 2 bases at J, with 12 bases between. Germline V gene sequence: CDR1 SEHNR, CDR2 FQNEAQ (reference sequence).

V is TRBV15 and J is TRBJ2-7; 13 bases map to TRBD2. Germline V lookup: CDR1 LNHNV, CDR2 YYDKDF (reference sequence). The CDR3 covers 16 residues. With V trimmed by 1 base and J by 5 bases, 5 bases remained unmatched. CDR3 nucleotide sequence: TGTGCCACCAGCAGAGCCGGGACTAGCGGGACGAACGAGCAGTACTTC. Translation: CATSRAGTSGTNEQYF. Based on the CDR3 plus reference TRBV15 and TRBJ2-7, the full variable domain is DAMVIQNPRYQVTQFGKPVTLSCSQTLNHNVMYWYQQKSSQAPKLLFHYYDKDFNNEADTPDNFQSRRPNTSFCFLDIRSPGLGDTAMYLCATSRAGTSGTNEQYFGPGTRLTVT.

The DNA of the CDR3 is TGTGCCAGCAGTCCGTGGACAGCAACCTACGAGCAGTACTTC. Residues: CASSPWTATYEQYF. The V gene is TRBV28, the J gene TRBJ2-7; D is perhaps TRBD1 (6 bases). V was shortened by 5 bases and J by 2 bases, with 13 bases between the two germline ends. The CDR3 length is 14 residues. CDR1 is MDHEN and CDR2 is SYDVKM in the germline V gene.

This clone has a handful of counts. The chain combines TRBV23-1 with TRBJ2-7, with TRBD1 matching 9 bases. TRBV23-1 is identified as an open reading frame with a role that is uncertain. The CDR3 contains 15 residues. Trimming took 4 bases from V and 6 from J; bases not matched to a gene: 10. The CDR3 region is CASSRPGQGPREQYF. The CDR3 DNA follows: TGCGCCAGCAGTCGACCGGGACAGGGACCTCGCGAGCAGTACTTC.

The chain combines TRBV7-2 with TRBJ2-2, with D perhaps TRBD2 (7 bases). CDR3 length: 18 amino acids. The ends were cut back, 0 bases at V and 2 bases at J, with 16 bases in the middle. Looked up from germline, CDR1 is SGHTA and CDR2 is FQGNSA. CDR3 nucleotides: TGTGCCAGCAGCTTAGCCCCTGTCGGGGGGCTCAACACCGGGGAGCTGTTTTTT. Protein product: CASSLAPVGGLNTGELFF.

V is TRBV10-1 and J is TRBJ1-1, with D possibly TRBD1 on 5 matching bases. This CDR3 comprises 13 residues. The germline V and J ends were trimmed by 0 bases and 7 bases, with 9 bases remaining between them. CDR1 is WNHNN and CDR2 is SYGVQD in the germline V gene (reference sequence). Written as DNA, the CDR3 is TGCGCCAGCAGTGAGTCGGGGGGGGGTGAAGCTTTCTTT. Residues: CASSESGGGEAFF.

The J gene is TRBJ2-2, the V gene TRBV9; D call uncertain. CDR3 length: 16 residues. Trimming removed 1 base at V and 1 base at J, with 11 bases between. Germline lookup yields CDR1 SGDLS and CDR2 YYNGEE. The CDR3 DNA reads as TGTGCCAGCAGCGTATCTGCCCCAGGGAACACCGGGGAGCTGTTTTTT. This sequence encodes CASSVSAPGNTGELFF.

As regards this clone: A junction boundary mismatches the germline segment, possibly from a read error. This chain connects TRBV2 to TRBJ2-2, with D possibly matching TRBD2 (7 bases). Germline lookup yields CDR1 SNHLY and CDR2 FYNNEI. The CDR3 is 12 amino acids. This chain's CDR3 is CASSVRGASGVF. Written as DNA, the CDR3 is TGTGCCAGCAGTGTACGGGGGGCGAGCGGGGTTTTT.

The chain is built from TRBV18 and TRBJ2-3; D remains ambiguous. This CDR3 is 13 amino acids long. Trimming shortened V by 5 bases and J by 2 bases, and 8 bases separated the two germline ends. Per germline, CDR1 KGHSH and CDR2 LQKENI. CDR3 in amino acids: CASSERDTDTQYF. The DNA for the CDR3 is TGTGCCAGCTCAGAGAGAGACACAGATACGCAGTATTTT.